Given below is one T cell receptor beta chain in context. Its cognate antigen is unknown. Random hexamers were used to reverse transcribe an amount of roughly 0.45 to 1 ug RNA. TCRdb re-analysed the immunoSEQ multiplex PCR reads in MiXCR, keeping a single row per CDR3 protein. The table records roughly 190,000 distinct CDR3 sequences, 95% of them present only once. This record belongs to a study of CD8 T cells in Susac syndrome. Findings of the study overall: In total CD8+ repertoires, sixteen Susac-specific public clones were found, and CD8+ TEMRA repertoires had about five.

Deletions cut 4 bases from V and 3 bases from J, with 10 bases between. The CDR3 has 14 amino acids. J is TRBJ1-5 and V is TRBV12-3 or TRBV12-4; TRBD1 is a possible D gene (6 bases). Material: CD8+ T cells from PBMCs. The TCR was taken from a human donor with Susac syndrome. CDR3 bases: TGTGCCAGCAGTTCGACAGGACCCAATCAGCCCCAGCATTTT. This encodes CASSSTGPNQPQHF.